The subject of this entry is one TCR beta chain. The sample is drawn from a study of OX40 agonist ivuxolimab in advanced cancers. Study at large: Patients got intravenous ivuxolimab at 0.01 to 10 mg/kg every 2 weeks. The dose-escalation cohort was about 87% male, with a mean age of around 60 years, ranging about 20 to 79.

Method: immunoSEQ multiplex PCR; TCRdb's copy keeps in-frame clones and lacks some. Altogether fewer than 80,000 clones are present, roughly 89% being singletons, with the ten largest covering around 13%. The sequence was obtained from an adult with an advanced solid tumor such as melanoma, head and neck, liver or kidney cancer. Here the sequenced sample was CD4+ or CD8+ T cells sorted from blood, taken in a trial of the OX40 agonist ivuxolimab.

The CDR3 nucleotides read TGTGCCAGCAGCTCCTCCCAGACGGGAGGGGCAGATACGCAGTATTTT. This translates into CASSSSQTGGADTQYF. The rearrangement joins TRBV13 to TRBJ2-3; 8 bases fit TRBD2. Germline V gene sequence: CDR1 PRHDT, CDR2 FYEKMQ (reference sequence). The CDR3 runs to 16 residues. Trimming removed 4 bases from V and 4 bases from J; junction bases left unmatched: 10.